These T cell receptor beta chains were read from a single sample in a study of cytomegalovirus exposure and HLA in healthy donors. Profiling relied on immunoSEQ multiplex PCR, and the TCRdb table lists in-frame clones only, not all of them. The table shows around 150,000 clones, with 80% occurring only once. Sequenced material: PBMCs. Receptor source: a man in his thirties or forties in good health and CMV-seronegative. Both conserved end residues are part of each CDR3. The order of the fields is V gene, J gene, clone size, D gene, CDR3 DNA, CDR3 protein. D genes are given only for firm matches. For some rows the clone size is stated as once, few or many, or as a class when expanded; others skip it.

>TRBV6-5|TRBJ1-5|NA|NA
TGTGCCAGCAGTTACTCGGGGCGACAGGATCAGCCCCAGCATTTT
CASSYSGRQDQPQHF
>TRBV28|TRBJ1-2|NA|NA
TGTGCCAGCAGTGCCCTCAGGGTCTATGGCTACACCTTC
CASSALRVYGYTF
>TRBV13|TRBJ2-7|NA|TRBD2
TGTGCCAGCAGCTTATTCCGCTCTGGCGGGAGGTACGAGCAGTACTTC
CASSLFRSGGRYEQYF
>TRBV6-1|TRBJ2-1|few|NA
TGTGCCAGCAGTGATAGGAGGGAACAGTTCTTC
CASSDRREQFF
>TRBV11-2|TRBJ2-3|NA|TRBD2
TGTGCCAGCAGCTTGGGCGGGAGCATTCAGGATACGCAGTATTTT
CASSLGGSIQDTQYF
>TRBV6-6|TRBJ2-7|NA|TRBD2
TGTGCCAGCAGCACGGGACTAGCGGCGGACTACGAGCAGTACTTC
CASSTGLAADYEQYF
>TRBV4-1|TRBJ1-5|NA|NA
TGCGCCAGCAGTGCAGGCCCCTTAGATAGCAATCAGCCCCAGCATTTT
CASSAGPLDSNQPQHF
>TRBV5-6|TRBJ1-2|NA|TRBD1
TGTGCCAGCAGCTTCGACAGGGCGAAATATGGCTACACCTTC
CASSFDRAKYGYTF
>TRBV5-1|TRBJ1-2|once|TRBD1
TGCGCCAGCAGCTACGGGACAGGGGACTATGGCTACACCTTC
CASSYGTGDYGYTF
>TRBV29-1|TRBJ1-2|NA|NA
TGCAGCGCAGGAGGACAGCTTTATGATGGCTACACCTTC
CSAGGQLYDGYTF
>TRBV4-1|TRBJ2-1|NA|TRBD2
TGCGCCAGCAGCGTACGGACTAGCGGGGGGGCGGGTGTGGATGAGCAGTTCTTC
CASSVRTSGGAGVDEQFF
>TRBV4-1|TRBJ2-1|NA|NA
TGCGCCAGCAGCCAAGTCAGGAGGCATGAGCAGTTCTTC
CASSQVRRHEQFF
>TRBV14|TRBJ2-1|NA|TRBD2
TGTGCCAGCAGCCAAGGACTAGCGGGAGCGGGGATAGCAAATGAGCAGTTCTTC
CASSQGLAGAGIANEQFF
>TRBV4-1|TRBJ2-6|few|TRBD2
TGCGCCAGCAGCCAAGATCACCCAGCGGGAGTGTCAGGGGCCAACGTCCTGACTTTC
CASSQDHPAGVSGANVLTF
>TRBV10-3|TRBJ1-3|NA|TRBD1
TGTGCCATCAGTGGGGGACAGGGGGCTCGTGGAAACACCATATATTTT
CAISGGQGARGNTIYF